The T cell receptor beta chain described here comes from a study of kidney transplant recipient with SARS-CoV-2 infection. One entry per CDR3 protein results from TCRdb running MiXCR on the reads. The sample contains some 220,000 distinct CDR3 sequences, roughly 26% of which appear only once. This clonotype appeared a few times. This CDR3 is built from 13 residues. Deletions cut 3 bases from V and 3 bases from J, with 11 bases between. Germline loops: CDR1 GTSNPN, CDR2 SVGIG (reference sequence). The chain combines TRBV30 with TRBJ1-1; unclear D gene. The specimen was a blood sample, collected at baseline and between days 110 and 120 from a kidney transplant recipient. The receptor's source is a male patient aged 25 to 39 who had COVID-19 and was a kidney transplant recipient. Some T cells may have originated in the graft donor. The CDR3 coding sequence is TGTGCCTGGAGCCGGGCCCTGGACACTGAAGCTTTCTTT. Protein product: CAWSRALDTEAFF.